The rows below give T cell receptor beta chains drawn from one sample of a study of cytomegalovirus exposure and HLA in healthy donors. Data came from immunoSEQ multiplex PCR; TCRdb stores just in-frame clones and leaves some out. The sample carries more than 130,000 clones, around four fifths recorded once. Sequencing was carried out using PBMCs. The source of these receptors is a man aged 25 to 45 in good health and CMV-seronegative. Each CDR3 is given with its conserved first and last residue. The D gene is left open where the match is weak. Some rows mark clone size as missing; the rest say once, few, many or name a class of expanded clone.

>.|TRBD1|TRBV2|TRBJ2-2
TGTGCCAGCAGGGACAGGGTGGGGACCGGGGAGCTGTTTTTT
CASRDRVGTGELFF
>.|TRBD2|TRBV2|TRBJ2-3
TGTGCCAGCAGTGAATTCGCGGGGGACACAGATACGCAGTATTTT
CASSEFAGDTDTQYF
>few|TRBD2|TRBV9|TRBJ2-3
TGTGCCAGCAGCATTAGCGGGGGCACAGATACGCAGTATTTT
CASSISGGTDTQYF
>.|.|TRBV18|TRBJ1-2
TGTGCCAGCTCTACAGGTACTCTCCGCCCTGGCTACACCTTC
CASSTGTLRPGYTF
>.|.|TRBV7-9|TRBJ2-7
TGTGCCAGCAGCTCGGACGGGGTCCTAAGGGAGTACTTC
CASSSDGVLREYF
>.|.|TRBV10-1|TRBJ2-7
TGCGCCAGCAGTGAGTCCCAGGCTACCCACGAGCAGTACTTC
CASSESQATHEQYF
>once|TRBD1|TRBV27|TRBJ2-3
TGTGCCAGCAGTTCAAGACAGGGGAAGTCGGATACGCAGTATTTT
CASSSRQGKSDTQYF
>.|TRBD2|TRBV19|TRBJ2-5
TGTGCCAGTAGTATCGGTGGGGTGGGCGGCCGGGGGGCCCAGTACTTC
CASSIGGVGGRGAQYF
>.|.|TRBV28|TRBJ1-3
TGTGCCAGCAGTTCGCGACAGGTCGGAAACACCATATATTTT
CASSSRQVGNTIYF
>.|.|TRBV18|TRBJ1-3
TGTGCCAGCTCAACGAGACAGGAAACCTCTGGAAACACCATATATTTT
CASSTRQETSGNTIYF
>few|TRBD2|TRBV9|TRBJ2-1
TGTGCCAGCAGCGTAGTGCCTAGCGGGGGGTACAATGAGCAGTTCTTC
CASSVVPSGGYNEQFF
>.|TRBD1|TRBV7-7|TRBJ2-1
TGTGCCAGCAGCCAAGGGACAGGGAGAGGGAATGAGCAGTTCTTC
CASSQGTGRGNEQFF
>.|.|TRBV18|TRBJ1-1
TGTGCCAGCTCACCACCGAGCGTTTCTGAAGCTTTCTTT
CASSPPSVSEAFF
>.|TRBD1|TRBV5-6|TRBJ2-7
TGTGCCAGCAGCCGATCGACAGGGGGCTCCTACGAGCAGTACTTC
CASSRSTGGSYEQYF
>.|.|TRBV30|TRBJ1-2
TGTGCCTGGAGTATGGTGTACGACTATGGCTACCCCTTC
CAWSMVYDYGYPF
>.|.|TRBV15|TRBJ1-1
TGTGCCACCAGCCCTCACAGGAGGGGAGTGAACACTGAAGCTTTCTTT
CATSPHRRGVNTEAFF
>few|TRBD1|TRBV10-3|TRBJ1-1
TGTGCCATCAGTGTCTTCCCGAACTTGGACAGGTTGAACACTGAAGCTTTCTTT
CAISVFPNLDRLNTEAFF